These 11 T cell receptor beta chains were all obtained from the same sample, sequenced in a study of response to subunit inactivated influenza vaccine. One entry per CDR3 protein, called by TCRdb with MiXCR from the RT-PCR reads. Among hundreds of thousands of distinct CDR3 sequences, more than 15% were seen once, and the ten largest hold 11%. The input for sequencing was PBMCs from blood, taken roughly 12 days after vaccination. The receptors were gathered from a middle-aged man who received an inactivated influenza vaccine.

The chain combines TRBV20-1 with TRBJ2-5; 12 bases are a match to TRBD2. The CDR3 sequence is 20 residues long. V dropped 0 bases and J dropped 4; count of bases not matched to a gene: 18. Per the germline V gene, CDR1 is DFQATT and CDR2 is SNEGSKA (reference sequence). This chain's CDR3 is CSARDLGQRTSGIRRETQYF. For the CDR3, the DNA is TGCAGTGCTAGAGATCTTGGACAACGGACTAGCGGGATCAGAAGAGAGACCCAGTACTTC.

The CDR3, as DNA: TGTGCCAGCAGCGCAAATTACAATGAGCAGTTCTTC. It translates to CASSANYNEQFF. The chain is built from TRBV5-6 and TRBJ2-1; unclear D gene. V lost 4 bases and J 4 bases, leaving 6 bases between the germline ends. There are 12 residues in the CDR3. The V gene's germline CDR1 is SGHDT and CDR2 YYEEEE.

This clonotype was counted only a few times. The chain has TRBV11-2 and TRBJ2-7, with D perhaps TRBD1 (6 bases). The CDR3 has 13 amino acids. From germline, CDR1 is SGHAT and CDR2 FQNNGV. Trimming pared 5 bases from V and 4 bases from J, leaving 12 bases between. The CDR3 is CASSQGQLYEQYF. In DNA form, the CDR3 reads TGTGCCAGCAGCCAAGGACAGCTGTACGAGCAGTACTTC.

This clonotype appeared many times. The gene calls are TRBV28 and TRBJ2-7, with D hard to call. V lost 3 bases and J 0 bases, leaving 15 bases between the germline ends. The CDR3 is 16 residues long. CDR1 and CDR2 from the germline V gene are MDHEN and SYDVKM. CDR3 residues: CASSFTLRGLSYEQYF. The CDR3 nucleotides are TGTGCCAGCAGTTTTACCCTTAGAGGCCTCTCCTACGAGCAGTACTTC. Using reference TRBV28 and TRBJ2-7 for the parts outside the CDR3, the full variable domain is DVKVTQSSRYLVKRTGEKVFLECVQDMDHENMFWYRQDPGLGLRLIYFSYDVKMKEKGDIPEGYSVSREKKERFSLILESASTNQTSMYLCASSFTLRGLSYEQYFGPGTRLTVT.

This clonotype showed up just a few times. The gene calls are TRBV20-1 and TRBJ2-7, with D maybe TRBD1 (5 bases). The CDR3 extends over 14 amino acids. Germline-derived CDR1 and CDR2 are DFQATT and SNEGSKA (reference sequence). Trimming left V 1 base short and J 0 bases short, with 10 bases between. The CDR3 sequence is CSARATGPSYEQYF. For the CDR3, the DNA is TGCAGTGCTAGAGCTACAGGCCCCTCCTACGAGCAGTACTTC.

The chain has TRBV29-1 and TRBJ2-1; TRBD2 aligns across 8 bases. This CDR3 is 15 amino acids long. Germline CDR1 is SQVTM and CDR2 is ANQGSEA. With 1 base clipped from V and 3 bases from J, the junction kept 5 bases outside the gene matches. CDR3: CSVEGAGEVYNEQFF. CDR3 in DNA: TGCAGCGTTGAAGGAGCGGGAGAAGTCTACAATGAGCAGTTCTTC.

The V gene is TRBV19, the J gene TRBJ2-3, with 11 bases fitting TRBD2. The V gene's germline CDR1 is LNHDA and CDR2 SQIVND (reference sequence). Trimming removed 7 bases from V and 6 bases from J; junction bases left unmatched: 9. The CDR3 has 15 residues. CDR3 DNA sequence: TGTGCCAGTAAGGGGACTAGCGGAAGCAAGGATACGCAGTATTTT. Translation gives CASKGTSGSKDTQYF.

The V and J genes are TRBV7-2 and TRBJ2-7; D not certain. Trimming shortened V by 3 bases and J by 0 bases, and 12 bases separated the two germline ends. Germline values: CDR1 SGHTA, CDR2 FQGNSA. The CDR3 is 15 residues long. The CDR3 region is CASSFNTRLSYEQYF. The CDR3 DNA reads as TGTGCCAGCAGCTTCAACACACGTCTCTCCTACGAGCAGTACTTC.

This sequence joins TRBV15 and TRBJ2-5, with D unresolved. The CDR3 totals 15 residues. The germline CDR1 and CDR2 sequences are LNHNV and YYDKDF (reference sequence). V was pared by 1 base and J by 3 bases, with 12 bases between. The CDR3 DNA is TGTGCCACCAGCAGAGTCATCGGAAGGGAAGAGACCCAGTACTTC. Amino acids: CATSRVIGREETQYF.

The rearrangement uses TRBV12-3 or TRBV12-4 and TRBJ1-1, with D possibly TRBD1 on 6 matching bases. The CDR3 runs 17 residues. V shed 3 bases and J shed 8 bases, with 25 bases lying between them. The CDR3 coding sequence is TGTGCCAGCAGTTTGGCGGGGGCTTCATGGGGCTCGCGCGAAGCTTTCTTT. It encodes CASSLAGASWGSREAFF.

The gene calls are TRBV12-3 or TRBV12-4 and TRBJ1-5; D might be TRBD1 (6 bases). Trimming took 2 bases from V and 5 from J, leaving 13 bases between them. This CDR3 comprises 15 residues. The CDR3 region has the DNA TGTGCCAGCAGTTTATGGGGCAAGGGGGATCAGCCCCAGCATTTT. Its translation is CASSLWGKGDQPQHF.